The entry below gives a single T cell receptor (beta chain) sequence along with its context. Its specificity is not known. This specimen belongs to a study of shared clonotypes between healthy human individuals. Here immunoSEQ multiplex PCR was the method, and the copy in TCRdb shows in-frame clones only, minus some. The repertoire holds some 1,600,000 clones, with around 98% as singletons. The study's findings and limits: What naive subsets generally showed was a larger estimated richness than memory subsets showed.

Germline V gives CDR1 SEHNR, CDR2 FQNEAQ (reference sequence). Between the trimmed V and J ends, which lost 5 bases and 5 bases, there was a span of 16 bases. CDR3 length: 14 residues. Sample: naive CD4+ T cells sorted from blood. Subset noted: CD45RA+ positively selected. The TCR originated in a man in his thirties or forties in good health. The chain joins TRBV7-9 to TRBJ2-7; D unresolved. CDR3 in amino acids: CASSPNLIRDEQYF. The CDR3 nucleotides read TGTGCCAGCAGCCCCAACCTGATCCGAGACGAGCAGTACTTC. The variable domain in full, with the rest retrieved from reference TRBV7-9 and TRBJ2-7, is DTGVSQNPRHKITKRGQNVTFRCDPISEHNRLYWYRQTLGQGPEFLTYFQNEAQLEKSRLLSDRFSAERPKGSFSTLEIQRTEQGDSAMYLCASSPNLIRDEQYFGPGTRLTVT.